A selection of T cell receptor beta chains follows, all from one sample in a study of T cell responses to AZD1222 COVID-19 vaccine. The repertoire was sequenced with immunoSEQ multiplex PCR; TCRdb's copy has only in-frame clones and lacks some. The table has some 120,000 clones, around 92% seen once; the top ten hold more than 6%. Source: peripheral blood, taken 28 days after the second AZD1222 dose. The receptors come from an adult who received the AZD1222 COVID-19 vaccine. CDR3s leave out the opening cysteine and the closing phenylalanine or tryptophan. Fields, in order: D gene, V gene, clone size, CDR3 protein. D genes are given only for firm matches. The size entry is marked missing in some rows and otherwise reads once, few, many or a size class.

d_gene: .
v_gene: TRBV6-5
abundance: once
CDR3aa: ASSFDRMNTEAF

d_gene: TRBD2
v_gene: TRBV11-2
abundance: .
CDR3aa: ASSFGAGLVL

d_gene: .
v_gene: TRBV3-1/TRBV3-2
abundance: .
CDR3aa: ASSQQRNQPQH

d_gene: TRBD1
v_gene: TRBV28
abundance: .
CDR3aa: ASYHRTGVPNQPQH

d_gene: .
v_gene: TRBV7-8
abundance: once
CDR3aa: ASSLIRNQPQH

d_gene: TRBD2
v_gene: TRBV19
abundance: few
CDR3aa: ASSMNGGTSWQF

d_gene: TRBD2
v_gene: TRBV18
abundance: .
CDR3aa: ASSPGTSRTGELF

d_gene: TRBD2
v_gene: TRBV5-4
abundance: .
CDR3aa: ASSTGRGGLDTQY

d_gene: .
v_gene: TRBV5-1
abundance: .
CDR3aa: ASRAGYEQY

d_gene: .
v_gene: TRBV14
abundance: .
CDR3aa: ASSQVRPSRADTQY

d_gene: TRBD1
v_gene: TRBV5-4
abundance: .
CDR3aa: ASSSDRGREKLF

d_gene: .
v_gene: TRBV5-1
abundance: .
CDR3aa: ASSLAGAQGEAF

d_gene: .
v_gene: TRBV2
abundance: .
CDR3aa: ASREVGISPLH

d_gene: .
v_gene: TRBV5-6
abundance: .
CDR3aa: ASTTMGGVRPPFYGYT

d_gene: .
v_gene: TRBV19
abundance: once
CDR3aa: ASSILFGQNYGYT

d_gene: .
v_gene: TRBV12-5
abundance: .
CDR3aa: ASGLTRTGRGETQY

d_gene: .
v_gene: TRBV25-1
abundance: .
CDR3aa: ASSEYGGYEQY

d_gene: .
v_gene: TRBV6-1
abundance: once
CDR3aa: ASSETNSNQPQH

d_gene: TRBD2
v_gene: TRBV4-1
abundance: .
CDR3aa: ASSHTSGSYNEQF

d_gene: TRBD1
v_gene: TRBV5-1
abundance: once
CDR3aa: ASSTTGGAHNEQF